Below, one TCR beta chain is given with its context. These data are taken from a study of blood T cell repertoires in COVID-19. The wider study: The United States, Italy and Spain provided the acute and convalescent COVID-19 samples. Sources were T cells, B-cell-depleted T cells, or PBMCs; the material itself was cDNA or gDNA.

Measured with immunoSEQ multiplex PCR; TCRdb has only the in-frame clones, and not every one. The sample includes about 310,000 clones, more than 75% of them seen just once. The CDR3 contains 13 residues. V gave up 8 bases and J gave up 1 base, with 14 bases separating them. CDR1 GTSNPN and CDR2 SVGIG come from the germline V gene (reference sequence). The clonotype was recovered from a woman aged 50 to 60 who had recovered from COVID-19. The V and J genes are TRBV30 and TRBJ1-1; maybe TRBD1 (5 bases). Sequenced: peripheral blood. CDR3 loop: CAGGWFRNTEAFF. DNA for the CDR3: TGTGCCGGGGGGTGGTTCAGGAACACTGAAGCTTTCTTT. Together with reference TRBV30 and TRBJ1-1, the CDR3 gives the full variable domain: SQTIHQWPATLVQPVGSPLSLECTVEGTSNPNLYWYRQAAGRGLQLLFYSVGIGQISSEVPQNLSASRPQDRQFILSSKKLLLSDSGFYLCAGGWFRNTEAFFGQGTRLTVV.